This T cell receptor (beta chain) was identified in a study of T cells in Graves' hyperthyroidism and ophthalmopathy. Study-level findings and limits: Median prediction lead before ophthalmopathy onset was about 6.5 months with the model. Most clonotypes that expanded in the thyroid above 0.001 also showed up in blood.

Using RNA transcripts as the source, TCR beta CDR3 regions were amplified. TCR CDR3 underwent first-round RT-PCR with the HTBI primer set. TCRdb re-called the multiplex PCR reads through MiXCR, storing one row per CDR3 protein. The sample has about 770,000 distinct CDR3 sequences; roughly 20% are singletons. Remarks on this clonotype: Its antigen is unknown.

The V end lost 6 bases, the J end lost 8 bases, and 10 bases lay between the germline ends. CDR3 length equals 11 residues. Germline CDR1 is MNHEY and CDR2 is SVGAGI. Progressors' blood was drawn at hyperthyroidism diagnosis, before ophthalmopathy symptoms. PBMCs came from 9 to 10 ml fresh peripheral blood. The rearrangement links TRBV6-5 to TRBJ1-1; no reliable D call. The clonotype comes from a woman in her 50s with Graves' hyperthyroidism that later progressed to Graves' ophthalmopathy. Input material: blood. This CDR3 is CASRLVGEAFF. CDR3 nucleotides: TGTGCCAGCAGACTCGTGGGGGAAGCTTTCTTT.